This TCR beta chain was captured in a study of control samples from healthy donors and cancer patients. TCRdb's copy holds only in-frame clones and misses some; the assay was immunoSEQ multiplex PCR. Its listing shows some 180,000 clones. V was pared by 1 base and J by 0 bases, with 11 bases between. The germline gives CDR1 SGDLS, CDR2 YYNGEE. The CDR3 sequence is 16 residues long. The TCR was taken from a woman aged 25 to 39 in good health. Sequenced material: blood. V and J are TRBV9 and TRBJ1-3, with D hard to call. The CDR3 protein is CASSVSKRTSGNTIYF. As DNA, the CDR3 is TGTGCCAGCAGCGTATCCAAGCGCACCTCTGGAAACACCATATATTTT.